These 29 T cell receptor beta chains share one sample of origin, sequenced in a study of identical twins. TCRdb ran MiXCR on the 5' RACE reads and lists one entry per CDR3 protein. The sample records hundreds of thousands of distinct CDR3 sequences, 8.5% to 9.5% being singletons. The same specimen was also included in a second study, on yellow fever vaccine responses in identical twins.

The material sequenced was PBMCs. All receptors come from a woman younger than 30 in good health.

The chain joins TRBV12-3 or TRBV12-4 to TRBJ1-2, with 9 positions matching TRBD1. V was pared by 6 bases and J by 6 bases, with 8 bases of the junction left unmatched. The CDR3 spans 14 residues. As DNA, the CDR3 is TGTGCCAGCAGCCTAGGGGGGACAGGGAATGGCTACACCTTC. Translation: CASSLGGTGNGYTF.

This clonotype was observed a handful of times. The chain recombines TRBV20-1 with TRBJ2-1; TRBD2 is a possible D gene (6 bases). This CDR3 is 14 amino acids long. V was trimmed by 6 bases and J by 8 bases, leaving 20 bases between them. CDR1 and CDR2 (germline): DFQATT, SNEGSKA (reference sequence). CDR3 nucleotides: TGCAGTGCCCACAGCCCGGGGGATGGAGATGAGCAGTTCTTC. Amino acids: CSAHSPGDGDEQFF.

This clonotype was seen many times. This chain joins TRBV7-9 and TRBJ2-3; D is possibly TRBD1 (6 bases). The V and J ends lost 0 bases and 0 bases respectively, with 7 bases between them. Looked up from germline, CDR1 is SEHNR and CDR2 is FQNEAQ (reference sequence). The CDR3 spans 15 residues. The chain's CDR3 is CASSLAQGSTDTQYF. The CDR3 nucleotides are TGTGCCAGCAGCTTAGCGCAGGGGAGCACAGATACGCAGTATTTT.

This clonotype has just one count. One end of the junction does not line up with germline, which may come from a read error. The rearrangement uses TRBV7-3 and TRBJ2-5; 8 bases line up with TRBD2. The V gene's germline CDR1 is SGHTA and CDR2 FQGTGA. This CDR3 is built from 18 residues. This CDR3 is CARSPPAGETPRQETQYF. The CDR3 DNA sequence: TGTGCCCGCAGCCCACCAGCGGGAGAAACCCCAAGGCAAGAGACCCAGTACTTC.

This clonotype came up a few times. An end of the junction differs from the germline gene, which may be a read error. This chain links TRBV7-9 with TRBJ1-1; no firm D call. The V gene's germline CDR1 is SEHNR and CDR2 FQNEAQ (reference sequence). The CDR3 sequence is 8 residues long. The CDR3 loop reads CASSLPPF. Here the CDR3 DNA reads TGTGCCAGCAGCTTACCCCCATTT.

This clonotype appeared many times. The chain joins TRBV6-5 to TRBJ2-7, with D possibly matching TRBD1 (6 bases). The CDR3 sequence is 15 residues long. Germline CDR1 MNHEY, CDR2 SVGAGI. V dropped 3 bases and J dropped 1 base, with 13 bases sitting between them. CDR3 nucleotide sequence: TGTGCCAGCAGTTATGGAAGAGGGGGTTCCTACGAGCAGTACTTC. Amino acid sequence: CASSYGRGGSYEQYF.

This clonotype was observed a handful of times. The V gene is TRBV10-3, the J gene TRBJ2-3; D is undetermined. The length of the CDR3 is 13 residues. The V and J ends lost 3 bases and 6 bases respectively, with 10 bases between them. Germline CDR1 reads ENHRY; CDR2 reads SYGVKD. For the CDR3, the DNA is TGTGCCATCAGTGAATTGTTGGGGGATACGCAGTATTTT. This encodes CAISELLGDTQYF.

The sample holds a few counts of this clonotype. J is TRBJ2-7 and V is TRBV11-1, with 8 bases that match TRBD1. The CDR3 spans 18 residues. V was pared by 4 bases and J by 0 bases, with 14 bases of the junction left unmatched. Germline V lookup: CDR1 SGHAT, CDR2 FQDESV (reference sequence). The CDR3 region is CASSSTGGVLPSSYEQYF. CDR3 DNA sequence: TGTGCCAGCAGCTCTACAGGGGGTGTACTCCCGAGCTCCTACGAGCAGTACTTC.

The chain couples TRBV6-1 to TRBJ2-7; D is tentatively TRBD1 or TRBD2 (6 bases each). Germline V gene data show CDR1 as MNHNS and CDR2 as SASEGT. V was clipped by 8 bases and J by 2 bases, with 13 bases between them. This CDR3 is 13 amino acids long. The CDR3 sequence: CASGGLQTYEQYF. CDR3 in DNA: TGTGCCAGCGGGGGGCTACAAACCTACGAGCAGTACTTC.

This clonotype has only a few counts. Here the CDR3 reads CASSSGTSGGEQFF. CDR3 DNA sequence: TGTGCCAGCAGCTCCGGGACTAGCGGGGGTGAGCAGTTCTTC. The chain is built from TRBV7-2 and TRBJ2-1; 14 nucleotides align to TRBD2. CDR3 length: 14 residues. J lost 9 bases, V lost 4 bases, and 2 bases had no gene match. CDR1 is SGHTA, CDR2 FQGNSA, per germline.

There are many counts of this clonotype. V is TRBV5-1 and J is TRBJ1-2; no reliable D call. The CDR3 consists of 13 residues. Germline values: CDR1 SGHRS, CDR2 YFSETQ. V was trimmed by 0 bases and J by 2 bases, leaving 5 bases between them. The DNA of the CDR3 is TGCGCCAGCAGCTTGGAGTTGAACTATGGCTACACCTTC. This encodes CASSLELNYGYTF.

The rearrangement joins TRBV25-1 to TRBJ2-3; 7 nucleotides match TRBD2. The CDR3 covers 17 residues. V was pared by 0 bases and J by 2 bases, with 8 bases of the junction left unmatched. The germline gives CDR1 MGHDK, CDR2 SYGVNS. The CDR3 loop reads CASSEYPGGDHTDTQYF. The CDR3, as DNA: TGTGCCAGCAGTGAATACCCTGGGGGGGACCACACAGATACGCAGTATTTT.

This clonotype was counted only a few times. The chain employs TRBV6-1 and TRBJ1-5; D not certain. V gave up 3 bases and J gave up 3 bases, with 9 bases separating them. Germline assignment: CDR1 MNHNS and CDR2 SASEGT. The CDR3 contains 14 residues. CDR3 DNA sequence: TGTGCCAGCAGTGAGGGTAATCTCAATCAGCCCCAGCATTTT. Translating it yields CASSEGNLNQPQHF.

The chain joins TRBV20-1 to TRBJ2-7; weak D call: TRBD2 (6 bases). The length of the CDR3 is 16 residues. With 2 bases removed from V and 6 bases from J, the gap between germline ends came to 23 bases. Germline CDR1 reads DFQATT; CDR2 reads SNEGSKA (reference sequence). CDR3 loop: CSARKAALRDLSEQYF. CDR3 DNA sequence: TGCAGTGCTAGAAAGGCGGCGTTGCGGGACCTCTCCGAGCAGTACTTC.

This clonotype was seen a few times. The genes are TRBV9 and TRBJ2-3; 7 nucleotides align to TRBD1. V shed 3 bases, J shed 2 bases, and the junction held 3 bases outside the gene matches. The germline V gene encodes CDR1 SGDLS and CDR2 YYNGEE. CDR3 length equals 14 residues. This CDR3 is CASSGTGVTDTQYF. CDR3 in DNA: TGTGCCAGCAGCGGCACAGGGGTCACAGATACGCAGTATTTT.

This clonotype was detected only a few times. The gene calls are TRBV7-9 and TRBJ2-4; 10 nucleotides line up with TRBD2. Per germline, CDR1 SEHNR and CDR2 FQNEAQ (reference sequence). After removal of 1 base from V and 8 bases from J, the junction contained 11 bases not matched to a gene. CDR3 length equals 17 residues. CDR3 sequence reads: CASSLVASGSARDIQYF. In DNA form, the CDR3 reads TGTGCCAGCAGCTTAGTGGCTAGCGGGAGCGCCCGGGACATTCAGTACTTC.

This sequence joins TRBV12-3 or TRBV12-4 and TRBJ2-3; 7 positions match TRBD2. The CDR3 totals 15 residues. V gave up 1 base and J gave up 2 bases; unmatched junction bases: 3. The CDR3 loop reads CASSLGGLDTDTQYF. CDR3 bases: TGTGCCAGCAGTTTAGGAGGACTAGACACAGATACGCAGTATTTT.

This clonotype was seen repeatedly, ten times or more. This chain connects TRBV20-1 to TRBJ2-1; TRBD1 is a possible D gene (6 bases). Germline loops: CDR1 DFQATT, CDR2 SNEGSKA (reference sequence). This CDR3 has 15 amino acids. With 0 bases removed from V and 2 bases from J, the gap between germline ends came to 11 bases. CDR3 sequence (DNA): TGCAGTGCTAGAGATCAGGGGCGAGCCTACAATGAGCAGTTCTTC. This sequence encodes CSARDQGRAYNEQFF.

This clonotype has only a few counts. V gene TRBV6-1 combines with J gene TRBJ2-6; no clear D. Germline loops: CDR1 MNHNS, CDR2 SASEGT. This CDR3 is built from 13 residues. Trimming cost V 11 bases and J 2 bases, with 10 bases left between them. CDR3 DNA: TGTGCCGGAAGGGCTACTGGGGCCAACGTCCTGACTTTC. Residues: CAGRATGANVLTF.

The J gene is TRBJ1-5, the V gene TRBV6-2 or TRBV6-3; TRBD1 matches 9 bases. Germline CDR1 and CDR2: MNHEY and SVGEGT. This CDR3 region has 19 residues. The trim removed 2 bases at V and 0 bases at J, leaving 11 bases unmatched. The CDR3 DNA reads TGTGCCAGCAGTTACGGGACAGGGTCTCGTTTAAGTAGCAATCAGCCCCAGCATTTT. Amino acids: CASSYGTGSRLSSNQPQHF.

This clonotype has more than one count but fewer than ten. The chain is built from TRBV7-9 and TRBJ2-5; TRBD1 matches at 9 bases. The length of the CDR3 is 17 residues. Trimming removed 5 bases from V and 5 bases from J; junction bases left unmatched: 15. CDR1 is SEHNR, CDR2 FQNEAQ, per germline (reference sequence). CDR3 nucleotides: TGTGCCAGCAGCCCCGCGTGGGGACAGGGTTTAGCGGAGACCCAGTACTTC. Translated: CASSPAWGQGLAETQYF.

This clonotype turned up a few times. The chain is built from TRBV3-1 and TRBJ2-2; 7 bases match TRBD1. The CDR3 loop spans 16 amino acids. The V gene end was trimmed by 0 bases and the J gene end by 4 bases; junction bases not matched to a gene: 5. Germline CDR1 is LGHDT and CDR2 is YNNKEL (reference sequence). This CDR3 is CASSQDGAGGTGELFF. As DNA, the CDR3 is TGTGCCAGCAGCCAAGATGGGGCAGGGGGCACCGGGGAGCTGTTTTTT.

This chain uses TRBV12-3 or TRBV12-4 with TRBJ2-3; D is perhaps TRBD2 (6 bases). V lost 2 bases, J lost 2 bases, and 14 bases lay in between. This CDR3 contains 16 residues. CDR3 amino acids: CASSLSQGGSTDTQYF. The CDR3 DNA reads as TGTGCCAGCAGTTTATCCCAGGGAGGTTCCACAGATACGCAGTATTTT.

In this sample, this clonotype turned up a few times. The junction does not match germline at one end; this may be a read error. The CDR3 loop is CASSKDQGPNTGELFF. In nucleotides, the CDR3 is TGTGCTAGCAGCAAAGACCAGGGACCGAACACCGGGGAGCTGTTTTTT. The chain links TRBV7-7 to TRBJ2-2; D might be TRBD1 or TRBD2, each matching 5 bases. The CDR3 consists of 16 residues. Per germline, CDR1 SSHAT and CDR2 FNYEAQ (reference sequence).

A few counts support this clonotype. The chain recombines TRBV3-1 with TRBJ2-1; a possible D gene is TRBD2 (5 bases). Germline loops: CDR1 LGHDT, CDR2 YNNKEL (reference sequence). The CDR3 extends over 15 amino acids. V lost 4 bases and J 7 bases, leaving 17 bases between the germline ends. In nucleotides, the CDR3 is TGTGCCAGCAGCCTTAGGCGGGCCTCAATAAATGAGCAGTTCTTC. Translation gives CASSLRRASINEQFF.

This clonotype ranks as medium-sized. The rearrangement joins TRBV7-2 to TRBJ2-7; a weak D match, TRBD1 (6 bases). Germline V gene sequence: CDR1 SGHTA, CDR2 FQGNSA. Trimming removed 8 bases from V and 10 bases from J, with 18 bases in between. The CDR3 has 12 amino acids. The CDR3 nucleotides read TGTGCCAGCGCTGACCCACAGGGTGGCCAGTACTTC. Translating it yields CASADPQGGQYF.

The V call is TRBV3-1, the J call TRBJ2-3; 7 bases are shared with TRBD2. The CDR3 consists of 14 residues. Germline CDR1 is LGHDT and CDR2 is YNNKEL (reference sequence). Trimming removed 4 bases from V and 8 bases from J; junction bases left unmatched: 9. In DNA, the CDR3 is TGTGCCAGCAGCCGCGCTAGCGGAACTGGTACGCAGTATTTT. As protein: CASSRASGTGTQYF.

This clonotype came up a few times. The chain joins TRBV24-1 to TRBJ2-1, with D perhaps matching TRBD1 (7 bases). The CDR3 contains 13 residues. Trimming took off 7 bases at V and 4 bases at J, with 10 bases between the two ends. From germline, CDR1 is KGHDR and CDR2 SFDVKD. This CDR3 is CATREGQYNEQFF. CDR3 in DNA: TGTGCCACCAGGGAGGGACAGTACAATGAGCAGTTCTTC.

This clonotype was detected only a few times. The CDR3 spells CASSQDQGISGSPTDTQYF. In nucleotides, the CDR3 is TGTGCCAGCAGCCAAGATCAGGGGATCAGCGGGAGCCCCACAGATACGCAGTATTTT. The chain couples TRBV14 to TRBJ2-3, with 8 bases lining up with TRBD2. This CDR3 has 19 residues. The junction had 13 bases not matched to a gene; V was cut back by 0 bases and J by 2 bases. The germline V gene has CDR1 SGHDN and CDR2 FVKESK.